The source of this T cell receptor beta chain is a study of prognosis after radiotherapy for stage I lung cancer. Broader study findings: Usage of TRBV and TRBJ genes reportedly differed between metastatic and non-metastatic patients.

Every member of the patient group was node-negative on CT and PET/CT (none had prior chemotherapy, radiotherapy or other malignancies). Looked up from germline, CDR1 is SGHRS and CDR2 is YFSETQ. The CDR3 is made up of 15 amino acids. Trimming took 1 base from V and 3 from J, leaving 12 bases between them. Two-round multiplex PCR on genomic DNA was the method by which TCR beta CDR3 was amplified. Initially, in first-round PCR, primers specific to each TRBV and TRBJ gene were used. TCRdb fed the multiplex PCR reads into MiXCR, producing one record per CDR3 protein. Of tens of thousands of distinct CDR3 sequences listed, about 26% were seen once; the top ten hold 7.5%. This clonotype has a count of ten or more. The antigen is unknown.

The TCR comes from a donor older than 45 with non-small cell lung cancer. This chain links TRBV5-1 with TRBJ2-3; D gene uncertain. Sequencing was performed on PBMCs, taken before or after stereotactic body radiation therapy (not recorded which). The CDR3 DNA sequence: TGCGCCAGCAGCTTGTCCAGCCAAGGGACAGATACGCAGTATTTT. As protein: CASSLSSQGTDTQYF.